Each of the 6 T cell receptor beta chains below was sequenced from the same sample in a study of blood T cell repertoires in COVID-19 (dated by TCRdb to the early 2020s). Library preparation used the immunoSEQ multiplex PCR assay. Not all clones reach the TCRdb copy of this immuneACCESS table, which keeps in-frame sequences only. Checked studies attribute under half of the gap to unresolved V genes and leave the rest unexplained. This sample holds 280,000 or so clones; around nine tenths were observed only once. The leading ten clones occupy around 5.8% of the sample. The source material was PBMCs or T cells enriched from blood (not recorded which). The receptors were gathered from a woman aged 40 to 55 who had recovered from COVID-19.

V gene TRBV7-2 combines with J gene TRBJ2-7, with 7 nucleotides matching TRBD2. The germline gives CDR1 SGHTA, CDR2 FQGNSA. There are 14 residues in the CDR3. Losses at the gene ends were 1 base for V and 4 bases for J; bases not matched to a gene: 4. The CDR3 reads CASSLGGLFYEQYF. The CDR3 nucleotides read TGTGCCAGCAGCTTAGGGGGACTATTTTACGAGCAGTACTTC.

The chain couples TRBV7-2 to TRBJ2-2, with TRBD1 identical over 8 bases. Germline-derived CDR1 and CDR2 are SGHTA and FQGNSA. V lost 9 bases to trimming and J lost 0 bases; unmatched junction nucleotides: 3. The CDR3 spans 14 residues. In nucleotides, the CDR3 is TGTGCCAGTACACAGGGGGCGAACACCGGGGAGCTGTTTTTT. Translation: CASTQGANTGELFF.

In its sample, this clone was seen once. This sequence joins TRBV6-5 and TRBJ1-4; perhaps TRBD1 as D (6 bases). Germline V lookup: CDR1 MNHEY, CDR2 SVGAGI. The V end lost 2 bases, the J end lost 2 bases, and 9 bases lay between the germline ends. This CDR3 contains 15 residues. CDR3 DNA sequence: TGTGCCAGCAGTTACGCGGGGGCGACTAATGAAAAACTGTTTTTT. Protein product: CASSYAGATNEKLFF.

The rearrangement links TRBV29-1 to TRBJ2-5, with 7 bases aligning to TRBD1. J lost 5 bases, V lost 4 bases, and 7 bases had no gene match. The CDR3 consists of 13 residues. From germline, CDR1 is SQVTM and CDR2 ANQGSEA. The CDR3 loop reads CSVGFWDSETQYF. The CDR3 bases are TGCAGCGTTGGATTTTGGGACAGTGAGACCCAGTACTTC.

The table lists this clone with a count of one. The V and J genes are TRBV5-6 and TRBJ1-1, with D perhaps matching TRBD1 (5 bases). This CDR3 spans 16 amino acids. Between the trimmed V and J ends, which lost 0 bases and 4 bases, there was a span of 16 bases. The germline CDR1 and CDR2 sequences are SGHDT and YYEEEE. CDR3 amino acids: CASSLETGTLFTEAFF. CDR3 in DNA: TGTGCCAGCAGCTTGGAAACAGGAACACTTTTCACTGAAGCTTTCTTT.

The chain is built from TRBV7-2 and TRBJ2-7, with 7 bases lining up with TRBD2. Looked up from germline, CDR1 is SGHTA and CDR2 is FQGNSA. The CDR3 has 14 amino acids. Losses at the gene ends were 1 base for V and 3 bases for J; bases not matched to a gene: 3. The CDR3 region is CASSLGRESYEQYF. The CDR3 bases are TGTGCCAGCAGCTTAGGGCGGGAGAGCTACGAGCAGTACTTC.